These 13 T cell receptor beta chains were sequenced from one sample in a study of blood T cell repertoires in COVID-19. Sequencing used immunoSEQ multiplex PCR; TCRdb keeps in-frame clones, though not all of them. Of under 250,000 clones in the sample, roughly 88% are singletons; the top ten hold 15% to 20%. Sample: peripheral blood. These receptors all stem from a man in his fifties with COVID-19, enrolled during active disease.

The chain joins TRBV5-1 to TRBJ2-3; D might be TRBD1 (5 bases). CDR3 length equals 14 residues. The germline V gene has CDR1 SGHRS and CDR2 YFSETQ. Trimming cost V 0 bases and J 6 bases, with 11 bases left between them. Here the CDR3 DNA reads TGCGCCAGCAGCTTGGGGCAAGGGGCGGATACGCAGTATTTT. It is translated as CASSLGQGADTQYF.

V is TRBV30 and J is TRBJ1-2, with D unclear. This CDR3 has 13 residues. The V and J ends lost 0 bases and 7 bases respectively, with 12 bases between them. Germline CDR1 is GTSNPN and CDR2 is SVGIG (reference sequence). The CDR3 loop reads CAWSVSFEGGYTF. Written as DNA, the CDR3 is TGTGCCTGGAGTGTTTCTTTCGAGGGTGGCTACACCTTC.

This clone turned up a few times. The CDR3 sequence: CASSIRDTYYEQYF. For the CDR3, the DNA is TGTGCCAGTAGTATTCGAGACACTTACTACGAGCAGTACTTC. This chain joins TRBV19 and TRBJ2-7, with D unresolved. V dropped 3 bases and J dropped 3 bases, with 12 bases sitting between them. The V gene's germline CDR1 is LNHDA and CDR2 SQIVND (reference sequence). This CDR3 comprises 14 residues.

The V and J genes are TRBV6-5 and TRBJ2-7, with D maybe TRBD1 (6 bases). CDR1 is MNHEY, CDR2 SVGAGI, per germline. The CDR3 totals 14 residues. Trimming took 6 bases from V and 0 from J, leaving 12 bases between them. The CDR3 DNA sequence: TGTGCCAGCAGCCAACAGGGATCCTCCTACGAGCAGTACTTC. This gives the protein CASSQQGSSYEQYF.

J is TRBJ1-1 and V is TRBV6-6; 7 bases match TRBD1. CDR3 length: 14 residues. V trimming: 2 bases; J trimming: 8 bases; junction bases outside the gene matches: 8. Germline V gene sequence: CDR1 MNHNY, CDR2 SVGAGI (reference sequence). The CDR3 spells CASSYAGTEKEAFF. CDR3 coding DNA: TGTGCCAGCAGTTACGCCGGGACAGAAAAAGAAGCTTTCTTT.

This clone occurred once. As DNA, the CDR3 is TGCAGCGTTGGGGGGGGACTAGCGGGATTTGCAGATACGCAGTATTTT. Protein: CSVGGGLAGFADTQYF. The chain employs TRBV29-1 and TRBJ2-3; 13 bases agree with TRBD2. Germline-derived CDR1 and CDR2 are SQVTM and ANQGSEA. J lost 4 bases, V lost 4 bases, and 8 bases had no gene match. This CDR3 spans 16 amino acids.

This chain connects TRBV7-9 to TRBJ1-2; D is unresolved. The length of the CDR3 is 16 residues. V lost 0 bases and J 8 bases, leaving 19 bases between the germline ends. The germline V gene encodes CDR1 SEHNR and CDR2 FQNEAQ (reference sequence). In DNA, the CDR3 is TGTGCCAGCAGCTTAGCGGGGAGACATAGCCTTTCAGGCTACACCTTC. Translation gives CASSLAGRHSLSGYTF.

The V gene is TRBV4-3, the J gene TRBJ1-5; D is perhaps TRBD1 (5 bases). CDR3 length equals 16 residues. Germline loops: CDR1 LGHNA, CDR2 YSLEER. V was cut by 1 base and J by 2 bases, with 12 bases left in between. The CDR3 here is CASSQVVGLGNQPQHF. CDR3 coding DNA: TGCGCCAGCAGCCAAGTGGTGGGGCTCGGCAATCAGCCCCAGCATTTT.

The chain couples TRBV21-1 to TRBJ2-1; TRBD1, the D gene given by the table, was not confirmed from the DNA. TRBV21-1 is designated a pseudogene. CDR3 length: 15 residues. In DNA, the CDR3 is TGTGCCACTGGGGCGGACAGGGGAGGAGAGGATGAGCAGTTCTTC. This translates into CATGADRGGEDEQFF.

The rearrangement links TRBV11-2 to TRBJ1-3; maybe TRBD1 (5 bases). Between the trimmed V and J ends, which lost 1 base and 4 bases, there was a span of 14 bases. Germline V gives CDR1 SGHAT, CDR2 FQNNGV. This CDR3 has 16 amino acids. The DNA of the CDR3 is TGTGCCAGCAGCTTAGCCGTTGCGGGGGGAGGAAACACCATATATTTT. It codes for CASSLAVAGGGNTIYF.

The gene calls are TRBV4-2 and TRBJ2-5; 8 nucleotides align to TRBD2. The CDR3 is made up of 15 amino acids. The germline V gene encodes CDR1 LGHNA and CDR2 YNFKEQ. After removal of 1 base from V and 4 bases from J, the junction contained 5 bases not matched to a gene. CDR3 in amino acids: CASSQGASGSETQYF. In nucleotides, the CDR3 is TGTGCCAGCAGCCAAGGGGCTAGCGGGTCAGAGACCCAGTACTTC.

V and J are TRBV7-9 and TRBJ1-6, with TRBD1 matching over 7 bases. The V and J ends lost 4 bases and 3 bases, in that order; junction bases with no gene match: 9. Germline values: CDR1 SEHNR, CDR2 FQNEAQ (reference sequence). The CDR3 extends over 17 amino acids. The CDR3 nucleotides are TGTGCCAGCAGCTCTAGGGACAGCCGAGGCTATAATTCACCCCTCCACTTT. The encoded protein is CASSSRDSRGYNSPLHF.

The sample holds a few counts of this clone. The chain has TRBV4-1 and TRBJ1-4; D is uncertain. The CDR3 length is 14 residues. The germline gives CDR1 MGHRA, CDR2 YSYEKL. The ends were cut back, 0 bases at V and 11 bases at J, with 13 bases in the middle. CDR3 sequence (DNA): TGCGCCAGCAGCCAAGAGGAAAGAGGGAGGAAACTGTTTTTT. Encoded protein: CASSQEERGRKLFF.